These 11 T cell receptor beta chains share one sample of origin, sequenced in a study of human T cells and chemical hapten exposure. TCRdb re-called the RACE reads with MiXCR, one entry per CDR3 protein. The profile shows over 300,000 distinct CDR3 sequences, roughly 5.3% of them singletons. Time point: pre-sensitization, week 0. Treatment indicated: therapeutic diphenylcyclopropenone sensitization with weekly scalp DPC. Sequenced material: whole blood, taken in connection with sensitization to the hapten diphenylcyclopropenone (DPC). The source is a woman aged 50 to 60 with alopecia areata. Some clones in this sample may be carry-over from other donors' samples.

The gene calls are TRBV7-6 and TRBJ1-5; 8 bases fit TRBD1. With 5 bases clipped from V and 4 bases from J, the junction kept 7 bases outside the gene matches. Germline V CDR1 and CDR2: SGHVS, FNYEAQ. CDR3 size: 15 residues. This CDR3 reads CASSPDRGYNQPQHF. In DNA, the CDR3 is TGTGCCAGCAGCCCCGACAGGGGCTATAATCAGCCCCAGCATTTT.

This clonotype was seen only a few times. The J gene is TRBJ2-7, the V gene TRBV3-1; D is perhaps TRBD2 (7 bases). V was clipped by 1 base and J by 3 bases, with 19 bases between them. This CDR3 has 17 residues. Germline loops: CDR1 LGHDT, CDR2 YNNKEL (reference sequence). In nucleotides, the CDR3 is TGTGCCAGCAGCCAAGTACTTTCGGCGGGGGCGCGCTACGAGCAGTACTTC. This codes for CASSQVLSAGARYEQYF.

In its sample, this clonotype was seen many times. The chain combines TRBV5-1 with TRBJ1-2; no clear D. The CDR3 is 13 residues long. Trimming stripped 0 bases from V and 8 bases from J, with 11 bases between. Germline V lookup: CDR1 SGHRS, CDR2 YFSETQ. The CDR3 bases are TGCGCCAGCAGCTTGGGAGGCGATCAAGGCTACACCTTC. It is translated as CASSLGGDQGYTF.

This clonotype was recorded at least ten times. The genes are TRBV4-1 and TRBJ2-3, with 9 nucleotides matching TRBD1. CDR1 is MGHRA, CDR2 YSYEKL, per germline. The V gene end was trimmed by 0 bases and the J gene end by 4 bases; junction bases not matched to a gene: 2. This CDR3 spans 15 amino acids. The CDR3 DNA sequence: TGCGCCAGCAGCCAAGAGGGACAGGGAGCAGATACGCAGTATTTT. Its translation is CASSQEGQGADTQYF.

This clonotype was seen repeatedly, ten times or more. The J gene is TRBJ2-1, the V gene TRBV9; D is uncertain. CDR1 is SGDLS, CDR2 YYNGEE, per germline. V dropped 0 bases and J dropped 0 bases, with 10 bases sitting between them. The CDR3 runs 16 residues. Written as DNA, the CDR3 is TGTGCCAGCAGCGTAGGAGGAAGGAGCTCCTACAATGAGCAGTTCTTC. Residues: CASSVGGRSSYNEQFF.

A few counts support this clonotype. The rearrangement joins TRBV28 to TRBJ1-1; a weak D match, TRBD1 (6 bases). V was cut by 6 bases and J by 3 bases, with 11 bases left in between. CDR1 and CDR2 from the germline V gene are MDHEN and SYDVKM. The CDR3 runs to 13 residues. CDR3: CASSGGHYTEAFF. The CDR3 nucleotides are TGTGCCAGCAGCGGGGGACATTACACTGAAGCTTTCTTT.

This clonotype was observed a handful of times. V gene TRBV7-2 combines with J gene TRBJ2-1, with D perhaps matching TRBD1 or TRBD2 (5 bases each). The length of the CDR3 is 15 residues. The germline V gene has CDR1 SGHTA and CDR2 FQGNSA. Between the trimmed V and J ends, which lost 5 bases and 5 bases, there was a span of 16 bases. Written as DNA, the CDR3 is TGTGCCAGCAGCCTAAATCCGGGACCCAACAATGAGCAGTTCTTC. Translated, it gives CASSLNPGPNNEQFF.

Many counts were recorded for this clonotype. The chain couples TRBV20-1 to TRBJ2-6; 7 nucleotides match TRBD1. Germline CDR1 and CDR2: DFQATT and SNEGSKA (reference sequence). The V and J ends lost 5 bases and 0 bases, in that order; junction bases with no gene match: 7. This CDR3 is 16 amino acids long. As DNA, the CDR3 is TGCAGTGCTGAGGACAGGTACCTCTCTGGGGCCAACGTCCTGACTTTC. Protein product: CSAEDRYLSGANVLTF.

For the CDR3, the DNA is TGCGCCAGCAGCCAAGATCCGGGGGCAACTAATGAAAAACTGTTTTTT. Translation gives CASSQDPGATNEKLFF. The chain joins TRBV4-1 to TRBJ1-4; D perhaps matches TRBD1 (5 bases). Looked up from germline, CDR1 is MGHRA and CDR2 is YSYEKL. The CDR3 sequence is 16 residues long. Trimming removed 0 bases at V and 0 bases at J, with 8 bases between.

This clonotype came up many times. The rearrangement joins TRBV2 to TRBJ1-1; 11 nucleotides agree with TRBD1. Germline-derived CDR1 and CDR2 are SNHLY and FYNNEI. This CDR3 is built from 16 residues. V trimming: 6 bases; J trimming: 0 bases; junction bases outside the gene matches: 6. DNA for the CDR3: TGTGCCAGCAGGAAGAGGGACAGGGGGATGAACACTGAAGCTTTCTTT. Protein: CASRKRDRGMNTEAFF.

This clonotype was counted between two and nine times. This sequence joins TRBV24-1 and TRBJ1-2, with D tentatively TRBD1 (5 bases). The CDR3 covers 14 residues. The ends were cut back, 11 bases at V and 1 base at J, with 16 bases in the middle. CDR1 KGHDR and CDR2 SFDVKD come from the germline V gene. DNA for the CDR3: TGTGCCATTAACCGGGACGGAGGTAACTATGGCTACACCTTC. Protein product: CAINRDGGNYGYTF.